At least ten counts were recorded for the clone carrying this T cell receptor (beta chain). No antigen is known for it. Each cDNA molecule carried a unique molecular identifier. TCRdb passed the 5' RACE reads through MiXCR, listing each CDR3 protein once. The sample has about 36,000 distinct CDR3 sequences, approximately 9.9% seen once; the top ten hold about 12%. The source of the sample is a study of early T cells in non-severe SARS-CoV-2 infection. Study details: With bulk RNA from unsorted whole blood as input, sequencing yielded unpaired chains.

Study-wide results and caveats: Anti-spike CD8 responses were favored by VDJdb matching, which missed private and CD4 specificities.

Sequenced sample: whole blood. The sequence came from an adult who was a healthcare worker with PCR-confirmed SARS-CoV-2 infection or an uninfected control (not recorded which).

The CDR3 DNA is TGTGCCATCAGTGAACGGGGGGACTTCTCCTACAATGAGCAGTTCTTC. Amino acids: CAISERGDFSYNEQFF. The genes are TRBV10-3 and TRBJ2-1; TRBD2 aligns across 7 bases. J was trimmed by 0 bases and V by 3 bases; bases with no gene match: 5. Germline-derived CDR1 and CDR2 are ENHRY and SYGVKD. This CDR3 spans 16 amino acids.